This TCR beta chain was sequenced during a study of T cells in Graves' hyperthyroidism and ophthalmopathy. Trimming pared 1 base from V and 6 bases from J, leaving 12 bases between. This CDR3 is 15 amino acids long. Germline values: CDR1 MGHRA, CDR2 YSYEKL. Amplified regions were TCR beta CDR3 sequences from RNA transcripts. TCR CDR3 underwent first-round RT-PCR with the HTBI primer set. TCRdb used MiXCR to reprocess the multiplex PCR reads, holding one entry per CDR3 protein. The table has approximately 330,000 distinct CDR3 sequences, about an eighth seen once. This clonotype was seen more than once but under ten times.

This chain uses TRBV4-1 with TRBJ2-2; D is unresolved. This TCR derives from a woman between 35 and 50 years old with Graves' ophthalmopathy. The sequenced sample consisted of blood. In DNA form, the CDR3 reads TGCGCCAGCAGCCAAGTCCCCTCAAACGCCGGGGAGCTGTTTTTT. Its protein product is CASSQVPSNAGELFF.